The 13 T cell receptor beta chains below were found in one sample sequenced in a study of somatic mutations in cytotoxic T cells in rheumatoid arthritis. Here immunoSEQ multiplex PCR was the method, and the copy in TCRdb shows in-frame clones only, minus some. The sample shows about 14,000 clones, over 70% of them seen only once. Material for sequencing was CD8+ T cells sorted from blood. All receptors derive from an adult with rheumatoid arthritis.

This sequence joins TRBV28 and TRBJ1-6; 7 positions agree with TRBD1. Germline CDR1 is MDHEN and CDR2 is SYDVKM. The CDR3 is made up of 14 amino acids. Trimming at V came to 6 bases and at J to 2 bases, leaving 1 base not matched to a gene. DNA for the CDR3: TGTGCCAGCAGCGGACAGGCCTATAATTCACCCCTCCACTTT. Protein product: CASSGQAYNSPLHF. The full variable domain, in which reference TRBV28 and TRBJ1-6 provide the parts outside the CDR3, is DVKVTQSSRYLVKRTGEKVFLECVQDMDHENMFWYRQDPGLGLRLIYFSYDVKMKEKGDIPEGYSVSREKKERFSLILESASTNQTSMYLCASSGQAYNSPLHFGNGTRLTVT.

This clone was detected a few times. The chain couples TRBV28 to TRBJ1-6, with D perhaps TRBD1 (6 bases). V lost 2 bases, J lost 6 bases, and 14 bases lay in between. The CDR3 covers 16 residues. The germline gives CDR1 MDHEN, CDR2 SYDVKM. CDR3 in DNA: TGTGCCAGCAGTTTAAAATGGACAGCGAGTAATTCACCCCTCCACTTT. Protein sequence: CASSLKWTASNSPLHF.

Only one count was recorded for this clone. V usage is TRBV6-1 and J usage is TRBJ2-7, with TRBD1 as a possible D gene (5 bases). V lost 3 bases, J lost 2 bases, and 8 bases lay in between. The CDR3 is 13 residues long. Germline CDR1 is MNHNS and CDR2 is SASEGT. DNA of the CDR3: TGTGCCAGCAGTGAGACAGAAGCCTACGAGCAGTACTTC. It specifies CASSETEAYEQYF.

The CDR3 DNA reads as TGTGCCAGCAGTTCCGGGACAGGGGGAGAAAAAGCTTTCTTT. Its translation: CASSSGTGGEKAFF. The gene calls are TRBV28 and TRBJ1-1; TRBD1 aligns across 11 bases. The V gene's germline CDR1 is MDHEN and CDR2 SYDVKM. The CDR3 consists of 14 residues. V lost 4 bases, J lost 9 bases, and 7 bases stayed unmatched.

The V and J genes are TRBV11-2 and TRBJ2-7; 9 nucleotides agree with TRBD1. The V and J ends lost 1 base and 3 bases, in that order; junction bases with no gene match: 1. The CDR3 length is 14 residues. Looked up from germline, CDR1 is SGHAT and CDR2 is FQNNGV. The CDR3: CASSLGDRVYEQYF. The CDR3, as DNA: TGTGCCAGCAGCTTAGGGGACAGGGTCTACGAGCAGTACTTC. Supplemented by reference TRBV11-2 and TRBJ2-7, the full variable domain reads EAGVAQSPRYKIIEKRQSVAFWCNPISGHATLYWYQQILGQGPKLLIQFQNNGVVDDSQLPKDRFSAERLKGVDSTLKIQPAKLEDSAVYLCASSLGDRVYEQYFGPGTRLTVT.

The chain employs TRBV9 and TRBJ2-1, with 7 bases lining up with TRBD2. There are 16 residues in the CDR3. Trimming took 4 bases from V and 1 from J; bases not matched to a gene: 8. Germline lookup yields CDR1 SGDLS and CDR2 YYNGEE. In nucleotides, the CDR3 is TGTGCCAGCAGCCTCCAGGGCGGGGGATCCTACAATGAGCAGTTCTTC. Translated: CASSLQGGGSYNEQFF. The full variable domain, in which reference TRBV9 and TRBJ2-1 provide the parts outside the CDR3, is DSGVTQTPKHLITATGQRVTLRCSPRSGDLSVYWYQQSLDQGLQFLIQYYNGEERAKGNILERFSAQQFPDLHSELNLSSLELGDSALYFCASSLQGGGSYNEQFFGPGTRLTVL.

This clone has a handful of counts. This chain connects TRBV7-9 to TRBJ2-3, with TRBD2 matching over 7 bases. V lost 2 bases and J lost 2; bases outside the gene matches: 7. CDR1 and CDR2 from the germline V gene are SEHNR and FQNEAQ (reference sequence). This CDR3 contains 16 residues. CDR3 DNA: TGTGCCAGCAGCTTAAAAGGAAGCGGGATCACAGATACGCAGTATTTT. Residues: CASSLKGSGITDTQYF.

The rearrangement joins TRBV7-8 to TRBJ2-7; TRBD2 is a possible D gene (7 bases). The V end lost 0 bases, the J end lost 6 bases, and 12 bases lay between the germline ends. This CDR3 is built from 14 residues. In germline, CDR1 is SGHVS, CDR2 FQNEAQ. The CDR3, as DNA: TGTGCCAGCAGCTTAGCTGGGGGGGCATCCGAGCAGTACTTC. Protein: CASSLAGGASEQYF.

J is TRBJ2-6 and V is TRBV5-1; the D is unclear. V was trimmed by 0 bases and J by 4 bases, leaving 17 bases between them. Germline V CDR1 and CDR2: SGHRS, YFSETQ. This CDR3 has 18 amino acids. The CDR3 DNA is TGCGCCAGCAGCTTGGTCAGCTCTCGCCAAAGGGGGGCCAACGTCCTGACTTTC. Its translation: CASSLVSSRQRGANVLTF. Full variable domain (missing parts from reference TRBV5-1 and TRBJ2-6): KAGVTQTPRYLIKTRGQQVTLSCSPISGHRSVSWYQQTPGQGLQFLFEYFSETQRNKGNFPGRFSGRQFSNSRSEMNVSTLELGDSALYLCASSLVSSRQRGANVLTFGAGSRLTVL.

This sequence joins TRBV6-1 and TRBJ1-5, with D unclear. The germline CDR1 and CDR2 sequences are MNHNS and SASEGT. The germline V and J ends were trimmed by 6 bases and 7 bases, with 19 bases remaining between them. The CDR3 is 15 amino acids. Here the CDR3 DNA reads TGTGCCAGCAGCTCGACTGTGGGAGGGATCCAGCCCCAGCATTTT. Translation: CASSSTVGGIQPQHF.

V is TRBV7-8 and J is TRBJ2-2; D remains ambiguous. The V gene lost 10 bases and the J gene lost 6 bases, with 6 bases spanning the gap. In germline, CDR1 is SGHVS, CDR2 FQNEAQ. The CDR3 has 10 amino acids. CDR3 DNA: TGTGCCATCGGGTCCGGGGAGCTGTTTTTT. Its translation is CAIGSGELFF.

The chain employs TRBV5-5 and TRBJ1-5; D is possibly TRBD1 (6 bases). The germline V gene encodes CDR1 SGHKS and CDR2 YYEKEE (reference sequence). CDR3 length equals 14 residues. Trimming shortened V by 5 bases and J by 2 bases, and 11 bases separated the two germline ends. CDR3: CASRPGVGNQPQHF. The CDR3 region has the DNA TGTGCCAGCAGGCCAGGGGTTGGCAATCAGCCCCAGCATTTT.

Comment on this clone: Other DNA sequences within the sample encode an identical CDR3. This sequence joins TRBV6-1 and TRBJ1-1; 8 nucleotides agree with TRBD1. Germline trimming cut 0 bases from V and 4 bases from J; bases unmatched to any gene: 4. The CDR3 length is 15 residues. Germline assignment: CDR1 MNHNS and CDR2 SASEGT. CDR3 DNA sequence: TGTGCCAGCAGTGAAGCGGGAACAGGGGGCACTGAAGCTTTCTTT. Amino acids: CASSEAGTGGTEAFF.